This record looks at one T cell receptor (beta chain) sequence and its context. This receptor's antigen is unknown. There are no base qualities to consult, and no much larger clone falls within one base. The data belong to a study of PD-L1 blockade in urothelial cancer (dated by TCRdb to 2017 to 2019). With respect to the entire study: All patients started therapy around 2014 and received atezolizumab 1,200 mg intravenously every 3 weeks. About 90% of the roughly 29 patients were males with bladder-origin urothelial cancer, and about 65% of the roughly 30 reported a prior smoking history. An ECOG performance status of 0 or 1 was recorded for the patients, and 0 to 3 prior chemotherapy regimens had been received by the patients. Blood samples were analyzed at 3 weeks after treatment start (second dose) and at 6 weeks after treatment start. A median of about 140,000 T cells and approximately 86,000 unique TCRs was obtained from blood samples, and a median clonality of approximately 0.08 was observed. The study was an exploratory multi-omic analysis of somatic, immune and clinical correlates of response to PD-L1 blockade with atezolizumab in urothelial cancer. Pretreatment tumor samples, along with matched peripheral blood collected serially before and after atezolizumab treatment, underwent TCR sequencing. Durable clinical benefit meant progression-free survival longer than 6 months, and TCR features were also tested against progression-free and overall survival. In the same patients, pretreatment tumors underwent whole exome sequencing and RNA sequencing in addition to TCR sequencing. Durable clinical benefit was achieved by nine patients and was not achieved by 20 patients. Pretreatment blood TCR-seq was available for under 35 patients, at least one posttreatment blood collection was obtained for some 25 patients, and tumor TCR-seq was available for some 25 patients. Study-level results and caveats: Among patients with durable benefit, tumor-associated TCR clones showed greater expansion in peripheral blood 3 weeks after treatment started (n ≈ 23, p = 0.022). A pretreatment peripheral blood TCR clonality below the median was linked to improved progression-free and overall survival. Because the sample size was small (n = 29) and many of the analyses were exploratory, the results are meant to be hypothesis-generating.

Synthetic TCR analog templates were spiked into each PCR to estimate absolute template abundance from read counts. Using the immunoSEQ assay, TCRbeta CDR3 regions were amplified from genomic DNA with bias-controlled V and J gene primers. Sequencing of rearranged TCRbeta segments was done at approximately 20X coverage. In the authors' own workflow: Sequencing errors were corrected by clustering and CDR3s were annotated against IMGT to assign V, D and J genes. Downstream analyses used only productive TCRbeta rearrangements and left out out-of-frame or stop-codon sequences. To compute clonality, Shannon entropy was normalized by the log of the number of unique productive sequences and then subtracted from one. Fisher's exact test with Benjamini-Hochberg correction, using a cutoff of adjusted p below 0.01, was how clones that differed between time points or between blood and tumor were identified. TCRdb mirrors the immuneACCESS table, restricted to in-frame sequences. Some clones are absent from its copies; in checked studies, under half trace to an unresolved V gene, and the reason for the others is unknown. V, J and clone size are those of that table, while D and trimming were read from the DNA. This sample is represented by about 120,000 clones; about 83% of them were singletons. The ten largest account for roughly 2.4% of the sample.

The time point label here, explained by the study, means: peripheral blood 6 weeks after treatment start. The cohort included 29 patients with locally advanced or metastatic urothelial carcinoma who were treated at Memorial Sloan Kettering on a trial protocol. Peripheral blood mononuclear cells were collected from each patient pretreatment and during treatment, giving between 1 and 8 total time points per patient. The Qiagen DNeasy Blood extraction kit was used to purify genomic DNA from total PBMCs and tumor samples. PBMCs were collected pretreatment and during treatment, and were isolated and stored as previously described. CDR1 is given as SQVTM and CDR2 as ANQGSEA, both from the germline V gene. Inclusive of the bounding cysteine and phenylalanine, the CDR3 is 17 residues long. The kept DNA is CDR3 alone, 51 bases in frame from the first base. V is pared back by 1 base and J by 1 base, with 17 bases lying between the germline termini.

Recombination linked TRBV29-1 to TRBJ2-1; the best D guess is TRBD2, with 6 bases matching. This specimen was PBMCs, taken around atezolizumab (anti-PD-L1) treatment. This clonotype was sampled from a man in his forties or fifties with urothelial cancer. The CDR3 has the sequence CSVEGAGRRGSYNEQFF. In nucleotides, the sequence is TGCAGCGTTGAAGGGGCTGGCAGGAGGGGATCCTACAATGAGCAGTTCTTC.